The 18 T cell receptor beta chains below all came from one sample that was sequenced in a study of cytomegalovirus exposure and HLA in healthy donors. In the PCR, 60 Vbeta and 13 Jbeta primers were used. This table comes from immunoSEQ multiplex PCR, and its TCRdb copy is limited to in-frame clones, with some not included. This sample has about 200,000 clones, with around 73% found just once. Source material: PBMCs. These receptors originate from a male donor in good health and CMV-seronegative.

The chain recombines TRBV6-1 with TRBJ1-1, with D unresolved. The ends were cut back, 3 bases at V and 1 base at J, with 12 bases in the middle. The CDR3 runs to 15 residues. Germline assignment: CDR1 MNHNS and CDR2 SASEGT. The CDR3 sequence: CASSDPSGGNTEAFF. DNA for the CDR3: TGTGCCAGCAGTGACCCGTCGGGAGGGAACACTGAAGCTTTCTTT.

The chain has TRBV10-3 and TRBJ2-1; tentatively, D is TRBD1 (7 bases). Per the germline V gene, CDR1 is ENHRY and CDR2 is SYGVKD. This CDR3 contains 12 residues. The DNA for the CDR3 is TGTGCGGACCAGGGGGGCTACAATGAGCAGTTCTTC. It encodes CADQGGYNEQFF.

This chain uses TRBV10-1 with TRBJ2-7, with 7 nucleotides matching TRBD1. The CDR3 length is 14 residues. CDR1 and CDR2 from the germline V gene are WNHNN and SYGVQD (reference sequence). V lost 0 bases to trimming and J lost 6 bases; unmatched junction nucleotides: 5. The CDR3 DNA reads as TGCGCCAGCAGTGAGTCCACAGGGGTGGGCGAGCAGTACTTC. Its translation is CASSESTGVGEQYF.

The genes are TRBV5-4 and TRBJ2-1, with D perhaps TRBD2 (6 bases). This CDR3 is 15 amino acids long. Germline loops: CDR1 SGHNT, CDR2 YYREEE (reference sequence). V lost 4 bases, J lost 2 bases, and 13 bases lay in between. CDR3: CASSQSGLPYNEQFF. CDR3 DNA: TGTGCCAGCAGCCAATCGGGACTTCCCTACAATGAGCAGTTCTTC.

The gene calls are TRBV11-1 and TRBJ2-3; TRBD2 matches 7 bases. The CDR3 has 16 amino acids. With V trimmed by 3 bases and J by 6 bases, 12 bases remained unmatched. From germline, CDR1 is SGHAT and CDR2 FQDESV (reference sequence). The CDR3 bases are TGTGCCAGCAGCTTTGGAAGATGGGGAGGGGCCGATACGCAGTATTTT. This translates into CASSFGRWGGADTQYF.

The chain joins TRBV11-2 to TRBJ1-1; no firm D call. Trimming stripped 0 bases from V and 2 bases from J, with 4 bases between. Germline-derived CDR1 and CDR2 are SGHAT and FQNNGV. The CDR3 runs to 13 residues. Here the CDR3 DNA reads TGTGCCAGCAGCTTAGAAACTAACACTGAAGCTTTCTTT. Its translation: CASSLETNTEAFF.

The V and J genes are TRBV2 and TRBJ2-1, with a possible D match to TRBD2 (5 bases). The CDR3 covers 18 residues. The V gene lost 6 bases and the J gene lost 3 bases, with 24 bases spanning the gap. Germline-derived CDR1 and CDR2 are SNHLY and FYNNEI. The CDR3 protein is CASSPPPRTGPSYNEQFF. For the CDR3, the DNA is TGTGCCAGCAGCCCTCCCCCAAGGACTGGCCCCAGCTACAATGAGCAGTTCTTC.

DNA of the CDR3: TGTGCCAGCAGCGTACAGGGGTTTACCGGGGAGCTGTTTTTT. Residues: CASSVQGFTGELFF. The chain employs TRBV11-2 and TRBJ2-2; 7 bases are a match to TRBD1. Looked up from germline, CDR1 is SGHAT and CDR2 is FQNNGV. The J segment lost 5 bases and the V segment lost 5 bases, leaving 5 bases of the junction unmatched. The CDR3 has 14 residues.

The chain uses TRBV5-4 and TRBJ1-5, with 7 bases matching TRBD1. Looked up from germline, CDR1 is SGHNT and CDR2 is YYREEE (reference sequence). Trimming removed 0 bases from V and 6 bases from J; junction bases left unmatched: 6. The CDR3 covers 15 residues. The CDR3 protein is CASSLDKGAGQPQHF. The CDR3 DNA reads TGTGCCAGCAGCTTGGACAAGGGGGCTGGTCAGCCCCAGCATTTT.

The V call is TRBV11-3, the J call TRBJ2-6; D is ambiguous. V was shortened by 5 bases and J by 2 bases, with 16 bases between the two germline ends. Germline V gene data show CDR1 as SGHNT and CDR2 as YENEEA. The CDR3 totals 17 residues. Here the CDR3 reads CASSPTPSQAGANVLTF. DNA of the CDR3: TGTGCCAGCAGCCCCACCCCAAGCCAGGCTGGGGCCAACGTCCTGACTTTC. The full variable domain, with the rest looked up from reference TRBV11-3 and TRBJ2-6, is EAGVVQSPRYKIIEKKQPVAFWCNPISGHNTLYWYLQNLGQGPELLIRYENEEAVDDSQLPKDRFSAERLKGVDSTLKIQPAELGDSAVYLCASSPTPSQAGANVLTFGAGSRLTVL.

The V call is TRBV9, the J call TRBJ2-4; TRBD2 agrees at 7 bases. The CDR3 length is 16 residues. Germline assignment: CDR1 SGDLS and CDR2 YYNGEE. After removal of 3 bases from V and 1 base from J, the junction contained 7 bases not matched to a gene. The CDR3 sequence: CASSERLASAKNIQYF. The CDR3 coding sequence is TGTGCCAGCAGCGAACGACTAGCTTCGGCCAAAAACATTCAGTACTTC.

V is TRBV5-1 and J is TRBJ2-1, with D possibly TRBD2 on 5 matching bases. Looked up from germline, CDR1 is SGHRS and CDR2 is YFSETQ. The CDR3 runs to 13 residues. V dropped 0 bases and J dropped 8 bases, with 9 bases sitting between them. The CDR3 is CASSLAGSDEQFF. The CDR3 DNA reads as TGCGCCAGCAGCTTGGCCGGTAGCGATGAGCAGTTCTTC.

The CDR3 DNA sequence: TGTGCCAGCAGCGTAACGGCCCACAGCTCCTACAATGAGCAGTTCTTC. It yields the protein CASSVTAHSSYNEQFF. V is TRBV9 and J is TRBJ2-1; no firm D call. V lost 1 base and J lost 0, with 11 bases in between. Germline loops: CDR1 SGDLS, CDR2 YYNGEE. The CDR3 is 16 residues long.

Remarks on this clone: One junction end does not reproduce the germline sequence, and a read error may be involved. The chain employs TRBV6-1 and TRBJ2-5; 8 bases align to TRBD2. Gene TRBJ2-7 matches the end of the DNA better, so the J call may be wrong. Germline V lookup: CDR1 MNHNS, CDR2 SASEGT. The CDR3 sequence is 15 residues long. The CDR3 coding sequence is TGTGCCAGCAGGGAAGTATCGGGAGGGTTCGACGAGCAGTACTTC. Amino acids: CASREVSGGFDEQYF.

This sequence joins TRBV5-1 and TRBJ1-2; D remains unclear. Germline CDR1 is SGHRS and CDR2 is YFSETQ. V was trimmed by 4 bases and J by 7 bases, leaving 17 bases between them. The CDR3 has 14 amino acids. The CDR3 sequence is CASSRREGAFGYTF. The DNA of the CDR3 is TGCGCCAGCAGCCGAAGGGAGGGTGCTTTTGGCTACACCTTC.

Here the CDR3 reads CASSLVRSSTGELFF. The CDR3 DNA follows: TGTGCCAGCAGCTTAGTTCGGAGCAGCACCGGGGAGCTGTTTTTT. The chain employs TRBV11-2 and TRBJ2-2, with unresolved D. Germline CDR1 SGHAT, CDR2 FQNNGV. V lost 1 base, J lost 4 bases, and 10 bases lay in between. The CDR3 covers 15 residues.

The chain combines TRBV5-4 with TRBJ2-5; 10 bases align to TRBD2. The J segment lost 5 bases and the V segment lost 0 bases, leaving 4 bases of the junction unmatched. The CDR3 runs 15 residues. Germline values: CDR1 SGHNT, CDR2 YYREEE (reference sequence). The CDR3 DNA follows: TGTGCCAGCAGCTTGGGAGCGGGAGGGAGGGAGACCCAGTACTTC. It codes for CASSLGAGGRETQYF.

This clone appeared a few times. V is TRBV6-1 and J is TRBJ2-7; the D is unclear. Per germline, CDR1 MNHNS and CDR2 SASEGT. V lost 6 bases, J lost 1 base, and 7 bases lay in between. The CDR3 runs 12 residues. The CDR3 nucleotides are TGTGCCAGCAGCCCAGTTTCCTACGAGCAGTACTTC. Its protein is CASSPVSYEQYF.